This is a list of T cell receptor beta chains from one sample in a study of CD8 T cells in Susac syndrome. MiXCR, run by TCRdb on the immunoSEQ multiplex PCR reads, gives a single entry per CDR3 protein. The table shows a few hundred thousand distinct CDR3 sequences, with about 90% occurring only once. Sequencing used CD4+ T cells from PBMCs. These receptors were collected from a human donor with multiple sclerosis. Both conserved end residues are part of each CDR3. The order of the fields is J gene, D gene, clone size, V gene, CDR3 protein, CDR3 DNA. The D gene is left open where the match is weak. Size is stated for part of the rows, as once, few or many counts, or as a class when the clone is expanded.

TRBJ2-3,NA,NA,TRBV3-1,CASSRTTPSDTQYF,TGTGCCAGCAGCCGGACTACGCCCTCAGATACGCAGTATTTT
TRBJ2-4,NA,NA,TRBV12-3/TRBV12-4,CASSLGRRLAKNIQYF,TGTGCCAGCAGTTTAGGCAGGAGGCTAGCCAAAAACATTCAGTACTTC
TRBJ2-1,TRBD2,NA,TRBV9,CASSVVAGVGNEQFF,TGTGCCAGCAGCGTAGTAGCGGGAGTTGGTAATGAGCAGTTCTTC
TRBJ2-7,NA,NA,TRBV27,CASSLDRGNYEQYF,TGTGCCAGCAGTCTCGACAGAGGGAATTACGAGCAGTACTTC
TRBJ2-3,TRBD1,NA,TRBV19,CASGQGLSTDTQYF,TGTGCCAGTGGACAGGGACTGAGCACAGATACGCAGTATTTT
TRBJ2-5,TRBD2,NA,TRBV30,CAWRAKGLAGETQYF,TGTGCCTGGAGGGCCAAGGGACTAGCGGGAGAGACCCAGTACTTC
TRBJ1-2,NA,NA,TRBV2,CASSLSSRGYTF,TGTGCCAGCAGTCTCTCGAGTCGTGGCTACACCTTC
TRBJ2-5,TRBD2,NA,TRBV7-2,CASSLAALGGGRETQYF,TGTGCCAGCAGCTTAGCGGCCCTGGGTGGCGGGAGAGAGACCCAGTACTTC
TRBJ2-6,TRBD1,NA,TRBV12-3/TRBV12-4,CASSFGQGTGANVLTF,TGTGCCAGCAGTTTCGGACAGGGGACCGGGGCCAACGTCCTGACTTTC
TRBJ2-2,NA,NA,TRBV30,CAWSSPGASTGELFF,TGTGCCTGGAGCTCCCCGGGGGCTAGCACCGGGGAGCTGTTTTTT
TRBJ1-5,NA,NA,TRBV11-3,CASSLNGNQPQHF,TGTGCCAGCAGTCTTAATGGCAATCAGCCCCAGCATTTT
TRBJ1-5,TRBD1,NA,TRBV12-3/TRBV12-4,CASSLTGEAQPQHF,TGTGCCAGCAGTTTGACAGGGGAGGCCCAGCCCCAGCATTTT
TRBJ1-2,NA,NA,TRBV18,CASSPYDQNYGYTF,TGTGCCAGCTCACCTTACGACCAAAACTATGGCTACACCTTC
TRBJ1-4,NA,NA,TRBV11-3,CASSLRSQDNEKLFF,TGTGCCAGCAGCTTACGGTCGCAGGATAATGAAAAACTGTTTTTT
TRBJ1-2,NA,few,TRBV6-1,CASSSDSRTLYYGYTF,TGTGCCAGCAGCTCGGACAGCAGAACCCTTTACTATGGCTACACCTTC
TRBJ2-7,NA,NA,TRBV12-3/TRBV12-4,CASSFRSYEQYF,TGTGCCAGCAGTTTCCGCTCCTACGAGCAGTACTTC
TRBJ1-1,NA,NA,TRBV2,CASTSPHRNTEAFF,TGTGCCAGCACCTCCCCACACAGGAACACTGAAGCTTTCTTT
TRBJ1-2,NA,NA,TRBV14,CASSQGGEGGYGYTF,TGTGCCAGCAGCCAAGGCGGGGAGGGTGGCTATGGCTACACCTTC